This entry concerns a single T cell receptor beta chain. TCRdb keeps only in-frame clones here, not all; method: immunoSEQ multiplex PCR. The data contain about 150,000 clones, approximately 84% of them seen just once; the ten biggest clones take up approximately 2.6%. The data were taken from a study of blood T cell repertoires in COVID-19. Study in general: T cells, B-cell-depleted T cells, or PBMCs supplied cDNA or gDNA.

This TCR was sampled from a woman older than 75 with COVID-19, enrolled during active disease. Material for sequencing was peripheral blood.

Written as DNA, the CDR3 is TGTGCCAGTAGTATAGATCCGGGACTAGCCACAGATACGCAGTATTTT. Amino acid sequence: CASSIDPGLATDTQYF. The genes are TRBV19 and TRBJ2-3; 9 nucleotides align to TRBD2. The CDR3 has 16 residues. J lost 2 bases, V lost 0 bases, and 3 bases had no gene match. Germline CDR1 is LNHDA and CDR2 is SQIVND (reference sequence).